The 23 T cell receptor beta chains given below trace back to one sample, sequenced in a study of beta chain features in type 1 diabetes. Since all of the isolated RNA was reverse transcribed, expressed TCRB transcripts were what got sequenced. TCRdb's table, derived via immunoSEQ multiplex PCR, lists solely in-frame clones and lacks some. This sample has about 900,000 clones, with about a sixth found just once. The sample was naive CD4+ T cells from blood. These TCRs come from a woman aged 18-30 years in good health.

V and J are TRBV18 and TRBJ2-7, with D possibly TRBD2 on 6 matching bases. The germline CDR1 and CDR2 sequences are KGHSH and LQKENI. Trimming stripped 3 bases from V and 3 bases from J, with 15 bases between. CDR3 length equals 15 residues. The CDR3 nucleotides are TGTGCCAGCTCACCCGTCGGGAGCTCCCTCTACGAGCAGTACTTC. Translated: CASSPVGSSLYEQYF.

The chain joins TRBV7-2 to TRBJ2-5; D may be TRBD2 (6 bases). The assigned J gene may be wrong: the sequence end matches TRBJ2-7 better. The CDR3 is made up of 15 amino acids. Germline V gene data show CDR1 as SGHTA and CDR2 as FQGNSA. CDR3 DNA: TGTGCCAGCAGCTTGTCTTTGGGGGGCTCCTACGAGCAGTACTTC. Protein: CASSLSLGGSYEQYF.

DNA of the CDR3: TGTGCCAGCATCCCGACCCAGATGAACACTGAAGCTTTCTTT. It is translated as CASIPTQMNTEAFF. V and J are TRBV21-1 and TRBJ1-1. TRBV21-1 is termed a pseudogene. The CDR3 loop spans 14 amino acids.

In regard to this clone: This clone may be a read error of a much larger clone one base away. The rearrangement joins TRBV6-4 to TRBJ2-6; D remains ambiguous. Looked up from germline, CDR1 is MRHNA and CDR2 is SNTAGT. This CDR3 spans 12 amino acids. Trimming pared 6 bases from V and 2 bases from J, leaving 2 bases between. The CDR3 protein is CASSPGANVLTF. CDR3 DNA sequence: TGTGCCAGCAGCCCTGGGGCCAACGTCCTGACTTTC.

This clone was detected only a few times. The sample contains more than one DNA sequence encoding this CDR3. The rearrangement joins TRBV6-5 to TRBJ1-2; D gene unclear. Trimming shortened V by 0 bases and J by 5 bases, and 13 bases separated the two germline ends. Germline CDR1 reads MNHEY; CDR2 reads SVGAGI. This CDR3 spans 15 amino acids. In DNA form, the CDR3 reads TGTGCCAGCAGTTACTCAACGGCCGGCGGTTATGGCTACACCTTC. This codes for CASSYSTAGGYGYTF.

This chain links TRBV7-9 with TRBJ2-1; 9 bases map to TRBD2. This CDR3 has 16 amino acids. Germline V gene data show CDR1 as SEHNR and CDR2 as FQNEAQ (reference sequence). J was trimmed by 4 bases and V by 7 bases; bases with no gene match: 11. CDR3 in amino acids: CASTQAQTSGYNEQFF. The CDR3 region has the DNA TGTGCCAGCACCCAAGCCCAGACTAGCGGATACAATGAGCAGTTCTTC.

This clone was picked up a small number of times. CDR3 in amino acids: CASSPGTGTEAFF. The CDR3 bases are TGTGCCAGCAGCCCAGGGACAGGGACGGAAGCTTTCTTT. This chain connects TRBV11-2 to TRBJ1-1; TRBD1 matches 9 bases. Looked up from germline, CDR1 is SGHAT and CDR2 is FQNNGV. V shed 5 bases, J shed 8 bases, and the junction held 6 bases outside the gene matches. The CDR3 contains 13 residues.

Concerning this clone: The sample carries other DNA sequences with the same CDR3. The chain couples TRBV20-1 to TRBJ1-3, with D unresolved. Per the germline V gene, CDR1 is DFQATT and CDR2 is SNEGSKA (reference sequence). The ends were cut back, 1 base at V and 5 bases at J, with 3 bases in the middle. The CDR3 is made up of 11 amino acids. The chain's CDR3 is CSARGRNTIYF. CDR3 DNA: TGCAGTGCTAGAGGCAGAAACACCATATATTTT.

The genes are TRBV6-1 and TRBJ2-3, with D possibly being TRBD2 (6 bases). CDR3 length: 16 amino acids. The germline V and J ends were trimmed by 2 bases and 1 base, with 13 bases remaining between them. Germline V lookup: CDR1 MNHNS, CDR2 SASEGT. The CDR3 nucleotides are TGTGCCAGCAGTGAATTGGGGGGAGTGGGCACAGATACGCAGTATTTT. Its translation is CASSELGGVGTDTQYF.

This clone appeared a few times. The chain links TRBV7-9 to TRBJ1-2; 7 positions agree with TRBD1. CDR3 length: 14 residues. Germline values: CDR1 SEHNR, CDR2 FQNEAQ (reference sequence). V shed 2 bases, J shed 8 bases, and the junction held 8 bases outside the gene matches. CDR3 DNA sequence: TGTGCCAGCAGCTTAATGGGACAGAGATGGGGCTACACCTTC. This gives the protein CASSLMGQRWGYTF.

As for this clone: The sample holds other DNA sequences that translate to the same CDR3. The chain recombines TRBV10-3 with TRBJ2-1, with D possibly being TRBD2 (6 bases). The germline CDR1 and CDR2 sequences are ENHRY and SYGVKD. V was clipped by 2 bases and J by 4 bases, with 6 bases between them. This CDR3 contains 13 residues. The CDR3 DNA sequence: TGTGCCATCAGTGAGAGCGGGTACAATGAGCAGTTCTTC. Translating gives CAISESGYNEQFF.

This clone has a handful of counts. The chain joins TRBV10-3 to TRBJ1-1; TRBD1 agrees at 9 bases. Germline CDR1 ENHRY, CDR2 SYGVKD. There are 14 residues in the CDR3. Unmatched junction bases numbered 1, after V lost 4 bases and J lost 1 base. The CDR3 protein is CAISGTGENTEAFF. Written as DNA, the CDR3 is TGTGCCATCAGTGGGACAGGGGAGAACACTGAAGCTTTCTTT.

The V and J genes are TRBV20-1 and TRBJ2-1; D call uncertain. Per germline, CDR1 DFQATT and CDR2 SNEGSKA (reference sequence). The CDR3 covers 11 residues. V was shortened by 6 bases and J by 4 bases, with 7 bases between the two germline ends. The CDR3 nucleotides read TGCAGTGCACCTATGTACAATGAGCAGTTCTTC. Translated: CSAPMYNEQFF.

The J gene is TRBJ2-2, the V gene TRBV7-2; D not certain. The length of the CDR3 is 17 residues. V lost 5 bases, J lost 7 bases, and 23 bases lay in between. Germline V gives CDR1 SGHTA, CDR2 FQGNSA. Written as DNA, the CDR3 is TGTGCCAGCAGCCCCAAACGATCGCTCTCCCGTTTCGGGGAGCTGTTTTTT. Its translation is CASSPKRSLSRFGELFF.

The chain combines TRBV5-4 with TRBJ2-3, with 8 bases lining up with TRBD1. The CDR3 covers 16 residues. J was trimmed by 0 bases and V by 2 bases; bases with no gene match: 5. Germline CDR1 is SGHNT and CDR2 is YYREEE (reference sequence). CDR3 in amino acids: CASSFYRDRSTDTQYF. For the CDR3, the DNA is TGTGCCAGCAGCTTTTACCGGGACAGGAGCACAGATACGCAGTATTTT. Filled out from reference TRBV5-4 and TRBJ2-3, the complete variable domain reads ETGVTQSPTHLIKTRGQQVTLRCSSQSGHNTVSWYQQALGQGPQFIFQYYREEENGRGNFPPRFSGLQFPNYSSELNVNALELDDSALYLCASSFYRDRSTDTQYFGPGTRLTVL.

This clone came up a few times. DNA for the CDR3: TGTGCCAGCTCACCACCGGGAAGCGATGGCTACACCTTC. It codes for CASSPPGSDGYTF. This sequence joins TRBV18 and TRBJ1-2; D unresolved. The V gene lost 0 bases and the J gene lost 6 bases, with 8 bases spanning the gap. The CDR3 covers 13 residues. CDR1 and CDR2 (germline): KGHSH, LQKENI.

V gene TRBV5-4 combines with J gene TRBJ2-7, with 7 bases that match TRBD1. The CDR3 is 14 residues long. After removal of 0 bases from V and 3 bases from J, the junction contained 3 bases not matched to a gene. CDR1 is SGHNT and CDR2 is YYREEE in the germline V gene (reference sequence). This CDR3 reads CASSLEAGGYEQYF. In DNA, the CDR3 is TGTGCCAGCAGCTTGGAGGCAGGGGGCTACGAGCAGTACTTC.

The V gene is TRBV7-2, the J gene TRBJ2-2; TRBD2 matches 10 bases. The junction had 4 bases not matched to a gene; V was cut back by 3 bases and J by 6 bases. The length of the CDR3 is 15 residues. Germline lookup yields CDR1 SGHTA and CDR2 FQGNSA. CDR3 residues: CASSFVLAGAGELFF. Here the CDR3 DNA reads TGTGCCAGCAGCTTCGTCCTAGCGGGAGCCGGGGAGCTGTTTTTT.

This clone has a handful of counts. V gene TRBV7-2 combines with J gene TRBJ2-5; 8 bases align to TRBD2. CDR3 length equals 14 residues. The V gene's germline CDR1 is SGHTA and CDR2 FQGNSA. The trim removed 5 bases at V and 3 bases at J, leaving 5 bases unmatched. DNA for the CDR3: TGTGCCAGCAGCCGTAGCGGGGTCGAAGAGACCCAGTACTTC. Amino acids: CASSRSGVEETQYF.

The chain carries TRBV9 and TRBJ2-7; 8 nucleotides match TRBD1. Germline V gene data show CDR1 as SGDLS and CDR2 as YYNGEE. This CDR3 spans 14 amino acids. Unmatched junction bases numbered 6, after V lost 3 bases and J lost 4 bases. In DNA, the CDR3 is TGTGCCAGCAGCGGGGGACAGGACCCTTACGAGCAGTACTTC. It translates to CASSGGQDPYEQYF. The full variable domain, its missing parts supplied by reference TRBV9 and TRBJ2-7, is DSGVTQTPKHLITATGQRVTLRCSPRSGDLSVYWYQQSLDQGLQFLIQYYNGEERAKGNILERFSAQQFPDLHSELNLSSLELGDSALYFCASSGGQDPYEQYFGPGTRLTVT.

There are a few counts of this clone. This specimen includes other DNA sequences encoding the same CDR3. The chain recombines TRBV28 with TRBJ1-2; D possibly corresponds to TRBD1 (5 bases). CDR1 MDHEN and CDR2 SYDVKM come from the germline V gene. This CDR3 is 11 amino acids long. Trimming took off 6 bases at V and 3 bases at J, with 5 bases between the two ends. The CDR3 sequence: CASRQDYGYTF. The CDR3 coding sequence is TGTGCCAGCAGACAGGACTATGGCTACACCTTC.

This chain joins TRBV10-3 and TRBJ2-3; 8 nucleotides match TRBD2. The CDR3 runs 17 residues. Germline assignment: CDR1 ENHRY and CDR2 SYGVKD. Trimming took 8 bases from V and 0 from J; bases not matched to a gene: 13. Written as DNA, the CDR3 is TGTGCCATCTCCCAATGGAGGCTAGCGGGTAGCACAGATACGCAGTATTTT. Protein product: CAISQWRLAGSTDTQYF.

The V and J genes are TRBV4-3 and TRBJ2-1; D is possibly TRBD2 (6 bases). V lost 0 bases to trimming and J lost 0 bases, with 18 bases between them. This CDR3 spans 19 amino acids. CDR1 and CDR2 from the germline V gene are LGHNA and YSLEER. The CDR3 is CASSQDTGRGPSSYNEQFF. Written as DNA, the CDR3 is TGCGCCAGCAGCCAAGATACCGGGAGAGGCCCAAGCTCCTACAATGAGCAGTTCTTC.